The source of this T cell receptor (beta chain) is a study of immune cell composition in non-small cell lung cancer (dated by TCRdb to about 2017). Describing the broader study: To assign histologic subtype, which was mostly lung adenocarcinoma or squamous cell carcinoma, H&E was combined with p63, CK5, Napsin A and TTF-1 immunohistochemistry. TCR-beta sequencing from Adaptive Biotechnologies was done on around 34 paired sets of NSCLC tumour and non-adjacent lung specimens and on around 24 tumour-only specimens. Supplementary cohort #1, 9 to 10 lung adenocarcinoma cases, had paired tumour/lung TCR-beta sequencing and TIL populations generated to assess tumour reactivity. A few tumour specimens that had TCR-beta data belonged to rare histological subtypes and were left out of the subtype comparisons. Study-wide findings and limitations: Only roughly nine cases were included in the reactivity cohort, and sequence sharing between tumour-reactive clones and the dominant in vivo tumour-associated clones was not shown. Tumour-associated clones >0.5% were found in nearly half of NSCLC cases, namely in around 36% of adenocarcinomas versus around 76% of squamous carcinomas. No significant correlation was found between tumour TCR-beta clonality and smoking pack-years. In ten to eleven adenocarcinoma cases, a strong correlation was found between maximal tumour-associated clone frequency and TIL tumour reactivity, whereas no such correlation was found between overall clonality and TIL tumour reactivity.

TCR-beta CDR3 regions were amplified from genomic DNA by a two-step multiplex PCR, with the second step adding Illumina-compatible adaptors. TCR-beta immunosequencing was performed on an Illumina platform as a commercial immunoSEQ service. The study's processing was this. Two measures summarised the repertoires: productive clonality, and Top 10 Clones, meaning the percentage of T-cell templates coming from the ten most frequent sequences. Values of productive clonality ranged from 0 to 1, with a monoclonal population indicated by a value of 1. Using log10 scatter plots, tumour-associated clones were identified as sequences that made up at least 0.1% of tumour T-cell templates yet were absent from the matched non-adjacent lung. Student's t-tests were used for two-group comparisons, ANOVA was used for stages, and linear regression was used for relationships, with analyses conducted in GraphPad Prism7 and R. Held by TCRdb, this immuneACCESS table contains in-frame sequences only and omits some clones. Under half of the omission traces to an unresolved V gene where checked; the cause of the rest is unknown. V and J calls and clone size are copied from that table; D and trimming were computed from the DNA. The sample has several thousand clones on record, over 75% of them singletons. Clones ranked in the top ten supply 7.5% to 10% of the sample.

Non-adjacent lung tissue from the same patient, taken as far from the tumour as possible and at least 3 cm away, was used for the normal lung samples. From frozen aliquots of unsorted single-cell suspensions, genomic DNA was isolated using the QIAamp DNA kit. Tissues were received within 2 hours of resection and were immediately processed into single-cell suspensions. Tissue was mechanically dissociated and enzymatically digested with DNase I, collagenase I and hyaluronidase for around 27 minutes at 37 °C, then filtered and RBC-lysed. CDR1 and CDR2 are read off the germline V gene (reference sequence) as PRHDT and FYEKMQ. Its CDR3 holds 13 amino acids, cysteine through phenylalanine. Of all the DNA, just the CDR3 is kept, 39 bases in frame from base 1. Germline trimming: 4 bases from V, 4 bases from J; junction bases outside gene matches: 1. Of note for this clone: The antigen this receptor binds is unknown. Nothing much larger sits one base from this clone, and base qualities are not available.

Sequencing was carried out using non-adjacent lung tissue. The V and J genes are TRBV13 and TRBJ2-7; TRBD1 matches 10 bases in the middle. The TCR originated in a human donor with non-small cell lung cancer. The CDR3 reads CASSSGQGYEQYF. The base sequence is TGTGCCAGCAGCTCGGGACAGGGGTACGAGCAGTACTTC. The entire variable domain, with the stretches around the CDR3 drawn from the reference TRBV13 and TRBJ2-7 proteins, is AAGVIQSPRHLIKEKRETATLKCYPIPRHDTVYWYQQGPGQDPQFLISFYEKMQSDKGSIPDRFSAQQFSDYHSELNMSSLELGDSALYFCASSSGQGYEQYFGPGTRLTVT.